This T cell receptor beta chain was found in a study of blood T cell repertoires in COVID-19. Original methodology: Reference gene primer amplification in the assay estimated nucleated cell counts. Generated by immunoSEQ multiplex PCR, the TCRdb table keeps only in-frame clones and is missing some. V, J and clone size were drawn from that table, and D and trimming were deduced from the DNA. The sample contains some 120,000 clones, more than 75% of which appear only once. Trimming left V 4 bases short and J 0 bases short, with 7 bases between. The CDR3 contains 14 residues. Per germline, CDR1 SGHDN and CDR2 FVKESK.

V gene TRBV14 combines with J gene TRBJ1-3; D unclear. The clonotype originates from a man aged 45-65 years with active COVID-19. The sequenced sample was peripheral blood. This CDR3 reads CASSPFLSGNTIYF. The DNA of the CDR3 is TGTGCCAGCAGCCCCTTCCTCTCTGGAAACACCATATATTTT.